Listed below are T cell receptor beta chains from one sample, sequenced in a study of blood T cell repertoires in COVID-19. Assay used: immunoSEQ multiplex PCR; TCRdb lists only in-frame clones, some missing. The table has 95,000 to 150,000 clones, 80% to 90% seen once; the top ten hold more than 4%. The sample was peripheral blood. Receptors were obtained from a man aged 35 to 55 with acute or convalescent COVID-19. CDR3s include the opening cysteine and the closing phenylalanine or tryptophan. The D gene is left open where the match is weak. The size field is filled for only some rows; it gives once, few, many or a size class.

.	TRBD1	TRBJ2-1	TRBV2	CASSIQGAVNEQFF	TGTGCCAGCAGTATTCAGGGGGCGGTCAATGAGCAGTTCTTC
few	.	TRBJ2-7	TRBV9	CASSVAGGSPEQYF	TGTGCCAGCAGCGTAGCGGGGGGCTCTCCCGAGCAGTACTTC
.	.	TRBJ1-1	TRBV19	CASSLPGVGTEAFF	TGTGCCAGTAGTCTTCCAGGGGTGGGGACTGAAGCTTTCTTT
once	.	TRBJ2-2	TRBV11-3	CASSQAMNTGELFF	TGTGCCAGCAGCCAGGCAATGAACACCGGGGAGCTGTTTTTT
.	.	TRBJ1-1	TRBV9	CASSVQGQNTEAFF	TGTGCCAGCAGCGTGCAGGGGCAGAACACTGAAGCTTTCTTT
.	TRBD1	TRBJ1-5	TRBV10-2	CASSENTGQGRYQPQHF	TGCGCCAGCAGTGAGAACACCGGACAGGGGAGGTATCAGCCCCAGCATTTT
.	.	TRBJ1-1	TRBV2	CASSVGVEAFF	TGTGCCAGCAGTGTCGGTGTGGAAGCTTTCTTT
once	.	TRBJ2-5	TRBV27	CASSFYSQETQYF	TGTGCCAGCAGTTTCTACTCCCAAGAGACCCAGTACTTC
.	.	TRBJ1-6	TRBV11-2	CASSLDRGGNSPLHF	TGTGCCAGCAGCTTAGATAGAGGGGGTAATTCACCCCTCCACTTT
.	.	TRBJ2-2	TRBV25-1	CASRMGHNTGELFF	TGTGCCAGCAGAATGGGACACAACACCGGGGAGCTGTTTTTT
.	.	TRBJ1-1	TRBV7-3	CASSLQGNTEAFF	TGTGCCAGCAGCTTGCAGGGAAACACTGAAGCTTTCTTT
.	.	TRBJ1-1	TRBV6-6	CASTFWTSRRGTEAFF	TGTGCCAGCACCTTTTGGACATCACGCCGGGGGACTGAAGCTTTCTTT
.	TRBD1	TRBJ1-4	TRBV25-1	CASSDRNRGPGEKLFF	TGTGCCAGCAGTGACCGGAACAGGGGGCCAGGTGAAAAACTGTTTTTT
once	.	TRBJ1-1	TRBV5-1	CASSLVDYSTEAFF	TGCGCCAGCAGCTTGGTCGACTACTCTACTGAAGCTTTCTTT
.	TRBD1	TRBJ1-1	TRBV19	CASSIGTGEVLAFF	TGTGCCAGTAGTATTGGGACAGGGGAAGTCTTAGCTTTCTTT
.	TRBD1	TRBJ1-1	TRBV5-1	CASSFTGGMNTEAFF	TGCGCCAGCAGCTTCACAGGGGGGATGAACACTGAAGCTTTCTTT
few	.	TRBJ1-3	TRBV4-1	CASSQDRSGNTIYF	TGCGCCAGCAGCCAAGATCGCTCTGGAAACACCATATATTTT
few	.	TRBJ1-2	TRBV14	CASSSQGRSNYGYTF	TGTGCCAGCAGCAGTCAGGGCCGGAGCAACTATGGCTACACCTTC
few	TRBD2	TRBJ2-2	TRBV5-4	CACRTSGSYTGELFF	TGTGCCTGTCGGACTAGCGGGAGTTACACCGGGGAGCTGTTTTTT
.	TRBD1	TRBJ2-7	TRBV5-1	CASSEDRGPFEQYF	TGCGCCAGCAGCGAGGACAGGGGGCCTTTCGAGCAGTACTTC
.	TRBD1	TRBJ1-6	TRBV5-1	CASSGRDRPNSPLHF	TGCGCCAGCAGCGGACGGGACAGGCCTAATTCACCCCTCCACTTT
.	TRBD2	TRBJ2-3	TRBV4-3	CASSQDLPTSGTDTQYF	TGCGCCAGCAGCCAAGATCTGCCGACTAGCGGCACAGATACGCAGTATTTT
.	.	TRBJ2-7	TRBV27	CASSFTDSYEQYF	TGTGCCAGCAGTTTCACCGACAGCTACGAGCAGTACTTC
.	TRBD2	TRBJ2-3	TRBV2	CASSEALAGVDTQYF	TGTGCCAGCAGTGAAGCCCTAGCGGGAGTAGATACGCAGTATTTT
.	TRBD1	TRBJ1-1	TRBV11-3	CASSLEILGGAFTEAFF	TGTGCCAGCAGCTTAGAAATCCTAGGGGGCGCGTTTACTGAAGCTTTCTTT
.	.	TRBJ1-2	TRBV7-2	CASSLVGGRGQSENYGYTF	TGTGCCAGCAGCTTAGTCGGTGGGAGGGGCCAAAGCGAAAACTATGGCTACACCTTC
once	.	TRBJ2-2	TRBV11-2	CASSLRGTGELFF	TGTGCCAGCAGCTTAAGGGGCACCGGGGAGCTGTTTTTT
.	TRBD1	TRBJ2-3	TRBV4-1	CASSLRTGSTDTQYF	TGCGCCAGCAGCCTTCGGACAGGAAGCACAGATACGCAGTATTTT
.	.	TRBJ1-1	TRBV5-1	CASSLGGDVPEAFF	TGCGCCAGCAGCTTGGGGGGAGATGTACCTGAAGCTTTCTTT
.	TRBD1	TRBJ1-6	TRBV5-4	CASSLVGQGNSPLHF	TGTGCCAGCAGCTTGGTAGGACAGGGGAATTCACCCCTCCACTTT
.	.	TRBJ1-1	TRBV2	CASSELAGTEVSSEAFF	TGTGCCAGCAGTGAATTGGCAGGAACTGAAGTGTCTTCTGAAGCTTTCTTT
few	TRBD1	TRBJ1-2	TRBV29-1	CSVGGGQGHGYTF	TGCAGCGTTGGAGGCGGACAGGGTCATGGCTACACCTTC
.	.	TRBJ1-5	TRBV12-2	CASPPPPRQTYNQPQHF	TGTGCAAGTCCCCCCCCTCCTCGACAAACCTACAATCAGCCCCAGCATTTT
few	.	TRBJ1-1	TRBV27	CASSPRSGEAFF	TGTGCCAGCAGCCCCCGAAGCGGTGAAGCTTTCTTT
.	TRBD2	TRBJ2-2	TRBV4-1	CASSQGLVVTGELFF	TGCGCCAGCAGCCAGGGACTAGTAGTTACCGGGGAGCTGTTTTTT
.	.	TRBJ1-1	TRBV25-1	CASSQAASGKNTEAFF	TGTGCCAGCAGTCAGGCAGCAAGCGGGAAGAACACTGAAGCTTTCTTT
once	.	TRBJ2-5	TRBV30	CAWSLTDRTQETQYF	TGTGCCTGGAGTCTCACCGACAGAACCCAAGAGACCCAGTACTTC
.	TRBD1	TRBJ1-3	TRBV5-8	CASRRQGASGNTIYF	TGTGCCAGCAGAAGACAGGGGGCGAGTGGAAACACCATATATTTT
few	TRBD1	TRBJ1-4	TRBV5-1	CASSLVGGAGGEKLFF	TGCGCCAGCAGCTTGGTTGGCGGGGCAGGGGGTGAAAAACTGTTTTTT
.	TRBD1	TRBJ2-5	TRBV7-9	CASSFRQGWSGTQYF	TGTGCCAGCAGCTTCAGACAGGGGTGGTCCGGTACCCAGTACTTC
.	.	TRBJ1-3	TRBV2	CASSAQSSGNTIYF	TGTGCCAGCAGTGCACAGAGCTCTGGAAACACCATATATTTT